This T cell receptor (beta chain) was retrieved from a study of PD-1 blockade in classical Hodgkin lymphoma. The table came from immunoSEQ multiplex PCR; TCRdb's copy has only in-frame clones and leaves some out. The sample includes tens of thousands of clones, about three quarters of them seen just once. On this clone: The antigen is not known.

Time point of the sample: cycle 4 day 1 (C4D1), after more than five weeks of nivolumab. All patients experienced relapse after autologous stem cell transplantation, and brentuximab vedotin exposure was variable. Overall study results and limits: Baseline TCR diversity was reportedly lower in newly diagnosed patients than in healthy donors. It was reported as lower still in relapsed/refractory patients. With CD4+ cells, TCR diversity rose significantly by C4D1, but not with CD8+ cells.

This sequence was found in a human donor with classical Hodgkin lymphoma. The material was peripheral blood mononuclear cells (PBMCs), obtained before the fourth cycle of nivolumab.

In DNA form, the CDR3 reads TGTGCCAGCAACCACCCCCGGGCGAGGGGTGGCTACACCTTC. As protein: CASNHPRARGGYTF. The chain couples TRBV11-2 to TRBJ1-2; weak D call: TRBD1 (5 bases). CDR1 and CDR2 from the germline V gene are SGHAT and FQNNGV. The V gene lost 7 bases and the J gene lost 7 bases, with 19 bases spanning the gap. The CDR3 has 14 residues.